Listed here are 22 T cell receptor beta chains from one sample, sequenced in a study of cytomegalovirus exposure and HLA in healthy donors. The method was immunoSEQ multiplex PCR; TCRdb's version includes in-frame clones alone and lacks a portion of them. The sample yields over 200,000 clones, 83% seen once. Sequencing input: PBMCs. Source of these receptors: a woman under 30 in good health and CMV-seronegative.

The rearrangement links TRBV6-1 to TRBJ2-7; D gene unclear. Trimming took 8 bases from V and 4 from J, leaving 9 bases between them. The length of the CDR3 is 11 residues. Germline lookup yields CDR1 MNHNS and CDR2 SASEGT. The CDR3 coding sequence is TGTGCCAGCTGGGCTAATTACGAGCAGTACTTC. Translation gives CASWANYEQYF.

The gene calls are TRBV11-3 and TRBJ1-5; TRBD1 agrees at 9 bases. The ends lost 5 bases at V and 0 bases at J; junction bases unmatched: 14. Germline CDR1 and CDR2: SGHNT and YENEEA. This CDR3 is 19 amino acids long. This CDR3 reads CASSHPRGQGAYSNQPQHF. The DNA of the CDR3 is TGTGCCAGCAGCCATCCTAGGGGACAGGGTGCCTATAGCAATCAGCCCCAGCATTTT.

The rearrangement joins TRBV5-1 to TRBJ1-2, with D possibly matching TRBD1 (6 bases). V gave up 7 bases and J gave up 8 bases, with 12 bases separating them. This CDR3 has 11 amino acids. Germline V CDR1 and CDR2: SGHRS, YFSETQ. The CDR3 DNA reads TGCGCCAGCCGTGGGGGCCAGGGCTACACCTTC. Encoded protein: CASRGGQGYTF.

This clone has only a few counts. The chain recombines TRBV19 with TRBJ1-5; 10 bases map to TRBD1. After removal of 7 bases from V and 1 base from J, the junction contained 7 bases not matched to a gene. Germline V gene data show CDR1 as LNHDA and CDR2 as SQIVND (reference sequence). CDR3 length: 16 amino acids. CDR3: CASTRTGGLSNQPQHF. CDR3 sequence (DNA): TGTGCCAGTACCCGGACAGGGGGGTTGAGCAATCAGCCCCAGCATTTT.

The CDR3 here is CASSDPGRESREQYF. For the CDR3, the DNA is TGCGCCAGCAGCGACCCGGGCAGGGAAAGTCGCGAGCAGTACTTC. The genes are TRBV5-1 and TRBJ2-7, with a weak D call TRBD1 (5 bases). The ends were cut back, 4 bases at V and 6 bases at J, with 20 bases in the middle. The CDR3 covers 15 residues. Germline lookup yields CDR1 SGHRS and CDR2 YFSETQ.

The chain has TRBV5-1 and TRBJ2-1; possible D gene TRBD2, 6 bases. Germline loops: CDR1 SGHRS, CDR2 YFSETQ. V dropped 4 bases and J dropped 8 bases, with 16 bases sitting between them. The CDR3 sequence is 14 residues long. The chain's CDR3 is CASSPETGEDEQFF. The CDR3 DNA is TGCGCCAGCAGCCCCGAGACGGGGGAGGATGAGCAGTTCTTC.

The CDR3 bases are TGTGCCAGCAGTCCGGGGGCAGGGGGTGATGAAGCTTTCTTT. This encodes CASSPGAGGDEAFF. J is TRBJ1-1 and V is TRBV7-8, with 7 bases matching TRBD1. V dropped 6 bases and J dropped 7; count of bases not matched to a gene: 11. The CDR3 totals 14 residues. Germline assignment: CDR1 SGHVS and CDR2 FQNEAQ.

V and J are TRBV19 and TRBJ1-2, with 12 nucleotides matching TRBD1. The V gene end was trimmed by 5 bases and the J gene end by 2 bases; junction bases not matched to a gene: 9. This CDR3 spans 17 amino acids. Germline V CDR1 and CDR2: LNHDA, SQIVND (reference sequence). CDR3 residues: CASSHRDRGRGNYGYTF. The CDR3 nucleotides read TGTGCCAGTAGTCACCGGGACAGGGGGCGAGGAAACTATGGCTACACCTTC.

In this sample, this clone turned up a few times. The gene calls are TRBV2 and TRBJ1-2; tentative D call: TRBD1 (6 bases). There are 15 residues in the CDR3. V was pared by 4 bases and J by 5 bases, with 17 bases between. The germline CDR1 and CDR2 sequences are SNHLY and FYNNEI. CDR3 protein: CASSVTGSIGYGYTF. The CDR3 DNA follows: TGTGCCAGCAGTGTGACAGGCTCGATAGGGTATGGCTACACCTTC.

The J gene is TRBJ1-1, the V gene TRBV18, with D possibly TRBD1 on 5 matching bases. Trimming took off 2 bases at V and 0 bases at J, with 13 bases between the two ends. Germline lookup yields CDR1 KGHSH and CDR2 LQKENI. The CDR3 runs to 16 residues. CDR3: CASSPNGAGLNTEAFF. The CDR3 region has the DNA TGTGCCAGCTCACCAAATGGGGCGGGGTTGAACACTGAAGCTTTCTTT.

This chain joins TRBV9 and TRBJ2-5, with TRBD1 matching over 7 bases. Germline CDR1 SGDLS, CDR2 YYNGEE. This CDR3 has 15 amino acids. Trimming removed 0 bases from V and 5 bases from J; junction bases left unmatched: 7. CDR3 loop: CASSVGGTVWETQYF. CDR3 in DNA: TGTGCCAGCAGCGTAGGGGGGACAGTCTGGGAGACCCAGTACTTC.

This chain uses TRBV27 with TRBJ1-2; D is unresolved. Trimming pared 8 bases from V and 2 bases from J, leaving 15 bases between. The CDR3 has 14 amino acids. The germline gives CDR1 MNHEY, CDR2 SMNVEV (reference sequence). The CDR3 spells CASRNPGVNYGYTF. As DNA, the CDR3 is TGTGCCAGCCGCAACCCTGGAGTCAACTATGGCTACACCTTC.

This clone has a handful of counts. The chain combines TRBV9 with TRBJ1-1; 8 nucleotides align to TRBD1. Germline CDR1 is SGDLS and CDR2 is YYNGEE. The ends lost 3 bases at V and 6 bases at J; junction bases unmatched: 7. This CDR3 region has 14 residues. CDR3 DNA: TGTGCCAGCAGCGCCATCGCGACAGGGGCTGAAGCTTTCTTT. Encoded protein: CASSAIATGAEAFF.

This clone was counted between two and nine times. This chain's CDR3 is CASSELGQASYEQYF. In DNA, the CDR3 is TGTGCCAGCAGTGAACTAGGGCAGGCCTCCTACGAGCAGTACTTC. The rearrangement joins TRBV6-1 to TRBJ2-7; no definite D call. There are 15 residues in the CDR3. CDR1 and CDR2 (germline): MNHNS, SASEGT. V lost 2 bases to trimming and J lost 0 bases, with 11 bases between them.

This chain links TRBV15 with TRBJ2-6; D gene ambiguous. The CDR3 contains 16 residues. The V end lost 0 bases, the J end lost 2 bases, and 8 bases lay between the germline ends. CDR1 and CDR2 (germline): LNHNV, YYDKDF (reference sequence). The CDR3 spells CATSRDLGAGANVLTF. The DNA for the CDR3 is TGTGCCACCAGCAGAGATTTGGGCGCTGGGGCCAACGTCCTGACTTTC.

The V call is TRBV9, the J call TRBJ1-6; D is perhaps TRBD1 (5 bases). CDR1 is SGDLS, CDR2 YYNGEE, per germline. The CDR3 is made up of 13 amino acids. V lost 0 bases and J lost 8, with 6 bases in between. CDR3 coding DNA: TGTGCCAGCAGCGTAGCCAGGGATTCACCCCTCCACTTT. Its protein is CASSVARDSPLHF.

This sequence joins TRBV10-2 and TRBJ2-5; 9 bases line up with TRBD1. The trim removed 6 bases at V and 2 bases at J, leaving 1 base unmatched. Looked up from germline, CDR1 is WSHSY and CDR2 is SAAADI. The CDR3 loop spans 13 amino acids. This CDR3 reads CASRGQGQETQYF. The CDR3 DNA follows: TGCGCCAGCAGAGGACAGGGGCAAGAGACCCAGTACTTC.

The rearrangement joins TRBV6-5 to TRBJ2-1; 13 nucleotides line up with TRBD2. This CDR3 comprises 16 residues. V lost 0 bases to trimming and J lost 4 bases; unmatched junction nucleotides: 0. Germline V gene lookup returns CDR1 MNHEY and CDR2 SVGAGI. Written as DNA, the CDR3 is TGTGCCAGCAGTTACTCGGGACTAGCGGGGTACAATGAGCAGTTCTTC. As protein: CASSYSGLAGYNEQFF.

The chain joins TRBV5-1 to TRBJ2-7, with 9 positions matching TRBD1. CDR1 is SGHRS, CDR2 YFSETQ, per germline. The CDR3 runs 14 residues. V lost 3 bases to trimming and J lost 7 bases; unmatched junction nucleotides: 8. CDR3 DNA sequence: TGCGCCAGCAGCTCAAAGGGACAGGGTATAGAGCAGTACTTC. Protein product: CASSSKGQGIEQYF.

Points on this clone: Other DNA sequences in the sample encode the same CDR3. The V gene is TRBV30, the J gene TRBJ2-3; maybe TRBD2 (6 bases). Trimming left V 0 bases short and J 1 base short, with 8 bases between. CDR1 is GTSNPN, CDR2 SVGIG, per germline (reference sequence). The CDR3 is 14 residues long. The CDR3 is CAWSVGGGTDTQYF. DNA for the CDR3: TGTGCCTGGAGTGTCGGCGGGGGCACAGATACGCAGTATTTT.

The CDR3 spells CASNHPDRKNYGYTF. CDR3 nucleotide sequence: TGTGCCAGTAATCACCCGGACAGAAAAAACTATGGCTACACCTTC. The chain uses TRBV19 and TRBJ1-2; the D gene is possibly TRBD1 (6 bases). V was clipped by 7 bases and J by 2 bases, with 17 bases between them. This CDR3 has 15 amino acids. Germline V gene data show CDR1 as LNHDA and CDR2 as SQIVND (reference sequence).

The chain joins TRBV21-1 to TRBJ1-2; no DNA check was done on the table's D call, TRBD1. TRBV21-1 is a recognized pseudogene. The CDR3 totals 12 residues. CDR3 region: CASITNRVGYTF. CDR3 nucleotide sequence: TGTGCCAGCATCACGAACAGGGTTGGCTACACCTTC.